These 22 T cell receptor beta chains were sequenced from one sample in a study of T cell responses to AZD1222 COVID-19 vaccine. Method: immunoSEQ multiplex PCR; TCRdb's copy keeps in-frame clones and lacks some. The repertoire has about 150,000 clones, more than 85% of them found once; the top ten carry about 1.6%. The sequenced sample was peripheral blood, obtained 28 days after the second AZD1222 dose. Receptors originate from an adult who received the AZD1222 COVID-19 vaccine.

This chain connects TRBV28 to TRBJ1-2, with D hard to call. Germline lookup yields CDR1 MDHEN and CDR2 SYDVKM. The CDR3 is 12 residues long. Trimming pared 8 bases from V and 2 bases from J, leaving 9 bases between. In DNA form, the CDR3 reads TGTGCCAGCGGAGGCGGCAACTATGGCTACACCTTC. Protein sequence: CASGGGNYGYTF.

This chain joins TRBV27 and TRBJ1-1; D is unclear. The germline gives CDR1 MNHEY, CDR2 SMNVEV (reference sequence). The CDR3 is 15 residues long. V was trimmed by 2 bases and J by 0 bases, leaving 10 bases between them. CDR3 nucleotides: TGTGCCAGCAGTTTAGGGTACGGACTGAACACTGAAGCTTTCTTT. Residues: CASSLGYGLNTEAFF.

The rearrangement links TRBV5-4 to TRBJ1-4, with D perhaps matching TRBD1 (6 bases). V was pared by 1 base and J by 2 bases, with 12 bases between. Germline V gives CDR1 SGHNT, CDR2 YYREEE (reference sequence). This CDR3 contains 16 residues. CDR3 sequence (DNA): TGTGCCAGCAGCTTGACAGGGAGGGCGACTAATGAAAAACTGTTTTTT. This sequence encodes CASSLTGRATNEKLFF. The full variable domain, its missing parts supplied by reference TRBV5-4 and TRBJ1-4, is ETGVTQSPTHLIKTRGQQVTLRCSSQSGHNTVSWYQQALGQGPQFIFQYYREEENGRGNFPPRFSGLQFPNYSSELNVNALELDDSALYLCASSLTGRATNEKLFFGSGTQLSVL.

The V call is TRBV19, the J call TRBJ2-1; possible D gene TRBD2, 5 bases. CDR1 and CDR2 (germline): LNHDA, SQIVND (reference sequence). V lost 3 bases, J lost 7 bases, and 13 bases lay in between. The CDR3 covers 14 residues. The chain's CDR3 is CASSMGGRPNEQFF. Written as DNA, the CDR3 is TGTGCCAGTAGTATGGGCGGGCGACCAAATGAGCAGTTCTTC.

This clone was seen once. V is TRBV28 and J is TRBJ1-4; D perhaps matches TRBD1 (5 bases). This CDR3 comprises 15 residues. Per the germline V gene, CDR1 is MDHEN and CDR2 is SYDVKM. Trimming cost V 6 bases and J 8 bases, with 19 bases left between them. CDR3 loop: CASSLGTDYTEKLFF. The DNA of the CDR3 is TGTGCCAGCAGCCTCGGGACCGATTACACGGAAAAACTGTTTTTT. Combining the CDR3 with reference TRBV28 and TRBJ1-4 gives the whole variable domain DVKVTQSSRYLVKRTGEKVFLECVQDMDHENMFWYRQDPGLGLRLIYFSYDVKMKEKGDIPEGYSVSREKKERFSLILESASTNQTSMYLCASSLGTDYTEKLFFGSGTQLSVL.

The genes are TRBV5-1 and TRBJ1-5; maybe TRBD1 (5 bases). This CDR3 region has 17 residues. Germline CDR1 SGHRS, CDR2 YFSETQ. The V and J ends lost 2 bases and 2 bases respectively, with 17 bases between them. Here the CDR3 reads CASSLSFLGGGNQPQHF. CDR3 DNA: TGCGCCAGCAGCTTATCCTTCTTGGGGGGTGGCAATCAGCCCCAGCATTTT.

This chain joins TRBV19 and TRBJ1-1, with 11 bases identical to TRBD1. There are 16 residues in the CDR3. V shed 5 bases and J 5 bases; nucleotides not matched to a gene: 10. Germline lookup yields CDR1 LNHDA and CDR2 SQIVND (reference sequence). CDR3 region: CASSARTGGAGTEAFF. The CDR3 DNA follows: TGTGCCAGTAGTGCACGGACAGGGGGCGCAGGAACTGAAGCTTTCTTT.

The CDR3 DNA reads TGTGCCAGCAGCTTTGGGACGGGTGGAGAGACCCAGTACTTC. It codes for CASSFGTGGETQYF. The V gene is TRBV7-9, the J gene TRBJ2-5; the D gene could be TRBD1 or TRBD2 (5 bases each). The length of the CDR3 is 14 residues. The V end was cut by 3 bases, the J end by 4 bases, with 12 bases between. Germline V lookup: CDR1 SEHNR, CDR2 FQNEAQ (reference sequence). The full variable domain, completed using reference TRBV7-9 and TRBJ2-5, is DTGVSQNPRHKITKRGQNVTFRCDPISEHNRLYWYRQTLGQGPEFLTYFQNEAQLEKSRLLSDRFSAERPKGSFSTLEIQRTEQGDSAMYLCASSFGTGGETQYFGPGTRLLVL.

This sequence joins TRBV7-9 and TRBJ1-2; D uncertain. The germline CDR1 and CDR2 sequences are SEHNR and FQNEAQ (reference sequence). This CDR3 has 16 amino acids. Between the trimmed V and J ends, which lost 1 base and 4 bases, there was a span of 16 bases. The CDR3 DNA is TGTGCCAGCAGCTTAGGGGAGAAGCGACGGATCTATGGCTACACCTTC. It specifies CASSLGEKRRIYGYTF.

The genes are TRBV27 and TRBJ2-5, with a possible D match to TRBD1 (6 bases). From germline, CDR1 is MNHEY and CDR2 SMNVEV (reference sequence). Between the trimmed V and J ends, which lost 7 bases and 4 bases, there was a span of 16 bases. This CDR3 has 14 amino acids. CDR3 amino acids: CASKPQGHPETQYF. CDR3 sequence (DNA): TGTGCCAGCAAGCCACAGGGTCATCCAGAGACCCAGTACTTC.

The V gene is TRBV27, the J gene TRBJ1-2; 7 nucleotides agree with TRBD1. Germline CDR1 and CDR2: MNHEY and SMNVEV (reference sequence). The CDR3 runs to 13 residues. The J segment lost 5 bases and the V segment lost 5 bases, leaving 5 bases of the junction unmatched. Written as DNA, the CDR3 is TGTGCCAGCAGTAAGGCACAGGGGTATGGCTACACCTTC. This encodes CASSKAQGYGYTF.

This clone was recorded once. The V gene is TRBV5-4, the J gene TRBJ2-1, with TRBD2 as a possible D gene (7 bases). CDR1 SGHNT and CDR2 YYREEE come from the germline V gene (reference sequence). The V gene lost 3 bases and the J gene lost 10 bases, with 26 bases spanning the gap. The CDR3 spans 17 residues. CDR3 region: CASSSRGRASGTWEQFF. CDR3 bases: TGTGCCAGCAGCTCCAGGGGAAGGGCTAGCGGAACCTGGGAGCAGTTCTTC.

J is TRBJ2-7 and V is TRBV27; D call uncertain. Trimming took 6 bases from V and 2 from J, leaving 8 bases between them. Germline CDR1 reads MNHEY; CDR2 reads SMNVEV (reference sequence). This CDR3 is built from 12 residues. The CDR3 here is CASSRYPYEQYF. The CDR3 nucleotides are TGTGCCAGCAGCCGGTACCCCTACGAGCAGTACTTC.

The chain links TRBV30 to TRBJ1-6; tentatively, D is TRBD1 (5 bases). The CDR3 has 15 amino acids. The germline V gene has CDR1 GTSNPN and CDR2 SVGIG (reference sequence). V was pared by 0 bases and J by 3 bases, with 9 bases between. The chain's CDR3 is CAWSVRGSYNSPLHF. CDR3 nucleotides: TGTGCCTGGAGTGTACGGGGGAGCTATAATTCACCCCTCCACTTT.

This clone was observed a single time. The chain joins TRBV29-1 to TRBJ2-7, with 8 bases lining up with TRBD1. CDR1 is SQVTM, CDR2 ANQGSEA, per germline. The CDR3 spans 11 residues. V trimming: 6 bases; J trimming: 4 bases; junction bases outside the gene matches: 2. CDR3 region: CSVGQVYEQYF. CDR3 sequence (DNA): TGCAGCGTGGGACAGGTTTACGAGCAGTACTTC.

V gene TRBV7-2 combines with J gene TRBJ1-2, with TRBD1 as a possible D gene (6 bases). The germline V and J ends were trimmed by 2 bases and 6 bases, with 22 bases remaining between them. Germline V gene sequence: CDR1 SGHTA, CDR2 FQGNSA. This CDR3 contains 17 residues. The CDR3 DNA reads TGTGCCAGCAGCTTAAGCACTCGGGGGCGGGGTGTTGATGGCTACACCTTC. Translated: CASSLSTRGRGVDGYTF. The full variable domain, in which reference TRBV7-2 and TRBJ1-2 provide the parts outside the CDR3, is GAGVSQSPSNKVTEKGKDVELRCDPISGHTALYWYRQSLGQGLEFLIYFQGNSAPDKSGLPSDRFSAERTGGSVSTLTIQRTQQEDSAVYLCASSLSTRGRGVDGYTFGSGTRLTVV.

The chain combines TRBV10-3 with TRBJ1-6; D gene uncertain. The CDR3 has 14 amino acids. CDR1 and CDR2 from the germline V gene are ENHRY and SYGVKD. V was shortened by 0 bases and J by 9 bases, with 9 bases between the two germline ends. The CDR3 sequence: CAISESGGGSPLHF. The CDR3 DNA follows: TGTGCCATCAGTGAGTCGGGTGGAGGTTCACCCCTCCACTTT.

The chain combines TRBV7-3 with TRBJ2-3; 10 bases line up with TRBD2. J gave up 11 bases and V 6 bases, and 14 bases lay outside the gene matches. CDR3 length: 15 amino acids. CDR1 is SGHTA, CDR2 FQGTGA, per germline. The CDR3 spells CASSQREGPPLGQYF. The CDR3 DNA reads as TGTGCCAGCAGTCAGCGGGAGGGCCCTCCCTTGGGGCAGTATTTT.

The chain links TRBV6-5 to TRBJ1-1; the D gene is possibly TRBD1 (6 bases). The CDR3 sequence is 15 residues long. V was trimmed by 8 bases and J by 4 bases, leaving 20 bases between them. Germline assignment: CDR1 MNHEY and CDR2 SVGAGI. The CDR3 loop reads CASLTGRGGRTEAFF. The CDR3 coding sequence is TGTGCCAGCCTAACGGGGAGAGGGGGACGCACTGAAGCTTTCTTT.

The V and J genes are TRBV6-2 or TRBV6-3 and TRBJ2-4; D tentatively fits TRBD1 or TRBD2 (7 bases each). CDR3 length equals 15 residues. Germline values: CDR1 MNHEY, CDR2 SVGEGT. Trimming shortened V by 1 base and J by 8 bases, and 15 bases separated the two germline ends. CDR3 nucleotides: TGTGCCAGCAGTTACTGGGCAGGGGGGGGTCACATTCAGTACTTC. The encoded protein is CASSYWAGGGHIQYF.

The CDR3 DNA follows: TGTGCCAGCAGCTTGGGGCAGGGAAACACCATATATTTT. Residues: CASSLGQGNTIYF. The chain is built from TRBV5-6 and TRBJ1-3; D remains unclear. Germline V gene data show CDR1 as SGHDT and CDR2 as YYEEEE. The V gene lost 0 bases and the J gene lost 4 bases, with 5 bases spanning the gap. CDR3 length: 13 amino acids.

The V call is TRBV20-1, the J call TRBJ2-1, with 7 bases identical to TRBD2. CDR1 and CDR2 (germline): DFQATT, SNEGSKA (reference sequence). The length of the CDR3 is 11 residues. The CDR3 protein is CSVGTTNEQFF. DNA for the CDR3: TGCAGCGTCGGGACTACCAATGAGCAGTTCTTC.